The 18 T cell receptor beta chains in this list originate from one sample, sequenced in a study of cytomegalovirus exposure and HLA in healthy donors. Sequenced by immunoSEQ multiplex PCR; TCRdb stores in-frame clones only, minus some. Of fewer than 200,000 clones in the sample, about 89% were seen once. Sequencing was done on a sample of PBMCs. These receptors came from a woman between 18 and 29 years old in good health and CMV-seropositive.

The genes are TRBV7-6 and TRBJ2-1, with TRBD2 matching over 15 bases. The V segment lost 7 bases and the J segment 12 bases; nucleotides outside the gene matches: 7. This CDR3 comprises 14 residues. Germline loops: CDR1 SGHVS, CDR2 FNYEAQ. As DNA, the CDR3 is TGTGCCAGCACCGGACTAGCGGGGGGGCCACGGCAGTTCTTC. Encoded protein: CASTGLAGGPRQFF.

The V call is TRBV9, the J call TRBJ1-2, with a possible D match to TRBD1 (6 bases). The CDR3 loop spans 13 amino acids. Deletions cut 4 bases from V and 8 bases from J, with 15 bases between. Germline CDR1 is SGDLS and CDR2 is YYNGEE. CDR3 bases: TGTGCCAGCAGCCTCGCAGGGGCCGGAGGCTACACCTTC. Its protein is CASSLAGAGGYTF.

The rearrangement uses TRBV4-3 and TRBJ1-5; possible D gene TRBD1, 6 bases. Germline CDR1 and CDR2: LGHNA and YSLEER. With 3 bases removed from V and 6 bases from J, the gap between germline ends came to 12 bases. The CDR3 is 14 amino acids. The CDR3 is CASSQGGAGQPQHF. The CDR3 DNA follows: TGCGCCAGCAGCCAGGGGGGGGCCGGTCAGCCCCAGCATTTT.

This clone is a singleton in its sample. V and J are TRBV14 and TRBJ2-3, with D perhaps TRBD2 (6 bases). Between the trimmed V and J ends, which lost 2 bases and 1 base, there was a span of 10 bases. This CDR3 is 15 amino acids long. Per the germline V gene, CDR1 is SGHDN and CDR2 is FVKESK. CDR3 nucleotide sequence: TGTGCCAGCAGCCAATGGGAGGAGGGCACAGATACGCAGTATTTT. Translation: CASSQWEEGTDTQYF.

The chain uses TRBV13 and TRBJ2-1, with D possibly matching TRBD2 (6 bases). V was trimmed by 5 bases and J by 5 bases, leaving 16 bases between them. The CDR3 runs to 15 residues. Looked up from germline, CDR1 is PRHDT and CDR2 is FYEKMQ (reference sequence). The CDR3 DNA reads as TGTGCCAGCAGCACCCTCGGGACTCCGAACAATGAGCAGTTCTTC. Protein: CASSTLGTPNNEQFF.

The chain joins TRBV29-1 to TRBJ2-2; D unresolved. Trimming removed 7 bases at V and 5 bases at J, with 8 bases between. CDR1 SQVTM and CDR2 ANQGSEA come from the germline V gene. The CDR3 totals 11 residues. CDR3 in amino acids: CSALETGELFF. Here the CDR3 DNA reads TGCAGCGCCCTCGAGACCGGGGAGCTGTTTTTT.

This clone has more than one count but fewer than ten. This chain joins TRBV7-9 and TRBJ2-7; 7 bases match TRBD1. The junction had 13 bases not matched to a gene; V was cut back by 1 base and J by 4 bases. The CDR3 is 17 residues long. The germline CDR1 and CDR2 sequences are SEHNR and FQNEAQ (reference sequence). The CDR3 is CASSLGIGQVGRYEQYF. The CDR3 DNA is TGTGCCAGCAGCTTAGGGATCGGACAGGTCGGTAGATACGAGCAGTACTTC.

This clone was detected a few times. This chain uses TRBV5-6 with TRBJ2-1, with TRBD2 matching over 8 bases. V lost 3 bases, J lost 2 bases, and 7 bases stayed unmatched. This CDR3 has 16 amino acids. Per germline, CDR1 SGHDT and CDR2 YYEEEE. The CDR3 sequence is CASSWTTSGAYNEQFF. In DNA form, the CDR3 reads TGTGCCAGCAGCTGGACAACTAGCGGAGCCTACAATGAGCAGTTCTTC.

This clone was seen a single time. CDR3 sequence reads: CASSLQGDPLETQYF. CDR3 bases: TGTGCCAGCAGTTTACAGGGGGATCCCTTGGAGACCCAGTACTTC. This rearrangement joins TRBV6-5 to TRBJ2-5; 8 nucleotides line up with TRBD1. CDR3 size: 15 residues. After removal of 4 bases from V and 5 bases from J, the junction contained 9 bases not matched to a gene. Germline lookup yields CDR1 MNHEY and CDR2 SVGAGI.

The chain combines TRBV9 with TRBJ2-5, with D perhaps matching TRBD2 (5 bases). The CDR3 has 15 amino acids. V gave up 0 bases and J gave up 3 bases, with 12 bases separating them. Germline V gene data show CDR1 as SGDLS and CDR2 as YYNGEE. CDR3 DNA sequence: TGTGCCAGCAGCGTAGGCCGGGGAACGGAAGAGACCCAGTACTTC. This translates into CASSVGRGTEETQYF.

This chain uses TRBV2 with TRBJ2-7; 7 bases align to TRBD2. V was clipped by 7 bases and J by 2 bases; unmatched bases: 8. Germline values: CDR1 SNHLY, CDR2 FYNNEI. This CDR3 has 14 amino acids. CDR3 sequence reads: CASISLAETYEQYF. Written as DNA, the CDR3 is TGTGCCAGCATTTCCCTAGCGGAGACCTACGAGCAGTACTTC. Together with reference TRBV2 and TRBJ2-7, the CDR3 gives the full variable domain: EPEVTQTPSHQVTQMGQEVILRCVPISNHLYFYWYRQILGQKVEFLVSFYNNEISEKSEIFDDQFSVERPDGSNFTLKIRSTKLEDSAMYFCASISLAETYEQYFGPGTRLTVT.

The genes are TRBV4-3 and TRBJ2-7; tentative D call: TRBD1 (5 bases). Trimming pared 0 bases from V and 2 bases from J, leaving 8 bases between. CDR1 and CDR2 (germline): LGHNA, YSLEER. The CDR3 extends over 14 amino acids. The CDR3 coding sequence is TGCGCCAGCAGCCAAGATCAGGGCACCTACGAGCAGTACTTC. As protein: CASSQDQGTYEQYF.

The chain uses TRBV10-3 and TRBJ2-7, with 7 bases fitting TRBD2. This CDR3 has 16 residues. V gave up 6 bases and J gave up 0 bases; unmatched junction bases: 11. In germline, CDR1 is ENHRY, CDR2 SYGVKD. The CDR3 reads CAISPIGRENSYEQYF. DNA for the CDR3: TGTGCCATCAGCCCGATTGGGCGGGAGAACTCCTACGAGCAGTACTTC.

The V and J genes are TRBV4-1 and TRBJ2-5; the match to TRBD2 covers 12 bases. V lost 3 bases, J lost 2 bases, and 7 bases stayed unmatched. Germline V gives CDR1 MGHRA, CDR2 YSYEKL. The CDR3 covers 17 residues. DNA of the CDR3: TGCGCCAGCAGCCATCAAATTGGACTAGCGGGGCAAGAGACCCAGTACTTC. Protein sequence: CASSHQIGLAGQETQYF.

The V and J genes are TRBV6-1 and TRBJ2-7, with 12 bases lining up with TRBD2. The CDR3 totals 18 residues. CDR1 is MNHNS and CDR2 is SASEGT in the germline V gene. J was trimmed by 4 bases and V by 1 base; bases with no gene match: 11. Here the CDR3 DNA reads TGTGCCAGCAGTGAAGTTTGGACTAGCGGGATTCGGGGGTACGAGCAGTACTTC. Protein product: CASSEVWTSGIRGYEQYF.

This clone has a single count. The chain uses TRBV30 and TRBJ1-1, with no clear D. With 2 bases removed from V and 3 bases from J, the gap between germline ends came to 16 bases. The CDR3 totals 15 residues. Germline CDR1 is GTSNPN and CDR2 is SVGIG (reference sequence). The CDR3 DNA reads TGTGCCTGGAGTACAGAACCCCTATCCGACACTGAAGCTTTCTTT. It encodes CAWSTEPLSDTEAFF.

This clone showed up just once. The rearrangement uses TRBV27 and TRBJ2-5, with D hard to call. Trimming took 8 bases from V and 6 from J, leaving 19 bases between them. This CDR3 contains 14 residues. From germline, CDR1 is MNHEY and CDR2 SMNVEV (reference sequence). The CDR3 loop is CASSDPGVMKTQYF. CDR3 DNA: TGTGCCAGCTCAGATCCGGGTGTCATGAAGACCCAGTACTTC.

The rearrangement uses TRBV29-1 and TRBJ2-3, with 8 bases aligning to TRBD2. The V gene end was trimmed by 4 bases and the J gene end by 0 bases; junction bases not matched to a gene: 9. Germline CDR1 and CDR2: SQVTM and ANQGSEA. The CDR3 has 16 residues. CDR3 nucleotide sequence: TGCAGCGTTGTGGGCTCGCGGGGGGTAAGCACAGATACGCAGTATTTT. It specifies CSVVGSRGVSTDTQYF.